This T cell receptor beta chain came from a study of cytomegalovirus exposure and HLA in healthy donors. General study points: Across donors, most TCRs were seen rarely, yet some public ones were widespread. A later analysis revealed that TCR association rates differed between HLA loci, peaking at DRB1 and bottoming out at HLA-C. Presence/absence analyses treated sequencing depth as roughly uniform across donors.

Turning to this clone: The antigen is unknown.

Use of 60 Vbeta and 13 Jbeta primers characterized the PCR. TCRdb keeps only in-frame clones here, not all; method: immunoSEQ multiplex PCR. The sample has about 190,000 clones; 79% are singletons. Sequencing used PBMCs. The receptor comes from a woman between 50 and 59 years old in good health and CMV-seronegative.

The CDR3: CASSVKLAGGYNEQFF. Written as DNA, the CDR3 is TGTGCCAGTAGTGTAAAACTAGCGGGGGGGTACAATGAGCAGTTCTTC. The V call is TRBV19, the J call TRBJ2-1, with 13 bases lining up with TRBD2. The trim removed 5 bases at V and 4 bases at J, leaving 5 bases unmatched. This CDR3 has 16 amino acids. Germline V CDR1 and CDR2: LNHDA, SQIVND (reference sequence).